This T cell receptor beta chain appears in the sequencing data of a study of blood T cells in healthy people across ages. Findings and limits, study-wide: Older individuals had lower TCR beta diversity per million T cells (the decline was roughly linear). Conclusively comparing naive with antigen-experienced cells was impossible with unsorted PBMCs.

As regards this clonotype: The antigen remains undetermined.

The CDR3 is 16 amino acids. CDR1 and CDR2 (germline): SGHAT, FQNNGV. V gave up 5 bases and J gave up 6 bases; unmatched junction bases: 11. Together with a sample-barcoded 5' primer, a J-beta primer mix was included in a second PCR lasting roughly 6 to 12 cycles. Individual samples furnished no less than 2.5 million CDR3-containing paired-end reads apiece. TCRdb re-analysed the 5' RACE reads in MiXCR, keeping a single row per CDR3 protein. This repertoire shows 910,000 or so distinct CDR3 sequences, about 51% found once; its top ten account for about 21%. The clonotype originates from an older woman in good health. The sample comprised blood. The J gene is TRBJ1-2, the V gene TRBV11-2, with TRBD1 matching over 11 bases. The CDR3 sequence: CASSPRGQGAMDGYTF. The CDR3 DNA reads TGTGCCAGCAGCCCCCGTGGACAGGGGGCCATGGATGGCTACACCTTC.